These 26 T cell receptor beta chains share one sample of origin, sequenced in a study of breast tumors, draining lymph nodes, adjacent tissues. Samples came from axillary lymph nodes draining the breast cancer. Using its own MiXCR run on the multiplex PCR reads, TCRdb lists one record per CDR3 protein. This sample yields about 170,000 distinct CDR3 sequences, of which approximately 33% are seen a single time; 3.8% belongs to the top ten. The sequencing input was axillary lymph node tissue. The receptors shown here come from a female donor with breast cancer. Some clones in this sample may be carry-over from other donors' samples.

For this clonotype: With a much larger clone just one base away, this may be a read error. The chain couples TRBV6-2 or TRBV6-3 to TRBJ2-7; D is perhaps TRBD1 or TRBD2 (5 bases each). Germline lookup yields CDR1 MNHEY and CDR2 SVGEGT. Trimming left V 6 bases short and J 3 bases short, with 15 bases between. This CDR3 contains 14 residues. CDR3 DNA: TGTGCCAGCAGAGAGGGGCCACTGAGCTACGAGCAGTACTTC. Its protein is CASREGPLSYEQYF.

This clonotype appeared a few times. The chain carries TRBV19 and TRBJ1-1, with 10 bases aligning to TRBD1. The CDR3 runs to 16 residues. Per germline, CDR1 LNHDA and CDR2 SQIVND (reference sequence). Losses at the gene ends were 1 base for V and 5 bases for J; bases not matched to a gene: 7. CDR3 region: CASSIVGTGVGTEAFF. As DNA, the CDR3 is TGTGCCAGTAGTATAGTGGGGACAGGGGTAGGAACTGAAGCTTTCTTT. The full variable domain, completed using reference TRBV19 and TRBJ1-1, is DGGITQSPKYLFRKEGQNVTLSCEQNLNHDAMYWYRQDPGQGLRLIYYSQIVNDFQKGDIAEGYSVSREKKESFPLTVTSAQKNPTAFYLCASSIVGTGVGTEAFFGQGTRLTVV.

The table lists this clonotype with many counts. This chain uses TRBV7-8 with TRBJ2-5; tentatively, D is TRBD1 or TRBD2 (7 bases each). The V gene's germline CDR1 is SGHVS and CDR2 FQNEAQ. CDR3 length: 14 residues. V lost 5 bases to trimming and J lost 4 bases, with 14 bases between them. The CDR3 sequence: CASSPGGVRETQYF. CDR3 coding DNA: TGTGCCAGCAGCCCAGGGGGGGTACGAGAGACCCAGTACTTC. The full variable domain, in which reference TRBV7-8 and TRBJ2-5 provide the parts outside the CDR3, is GAGVSQSPRYKVAKRGQDVALRCDPISGHVSLFWYQQALGQGPEFLTYFQNEAQLDKSGLPSDRFFAERPEGSVSTLKIQRTQQEDSAVYLCASSPGGVRETQYFGPGTRLLVL.

This clonotype has ten or more counts. The chain uses TRBV11-2 and TRBJ1-2; 7 nucleotides line up with TRBD1. Germline V gene sequence: CDR1 SGHAT, CDR2 FQNNGV. J was trimmed by 5 bases and V by 5 bases; bases with no gene match: 8. This CDR3 has 14 amino acids. DNA of the CDR3: TGTGCCAGCAGCCGAGACAGGGCCAAGTATGGCTACACCTTC. This translates into CASSRDRAKYGYTF. Full variable domain (remainder filled in from reference TRBV11-2 and TRBJ1-2): EAGVAQSPRYKIIEKRQSVAFWCNPISGHATLYWYQQILGQGPKLLIQFQNNGVVDDSQLPKDRFSAERLKGVDSTLKIQPAKLEDSAVYLCASSRDRAKYGYTFGSGTRLTVV.

This chain joins TRBV3-2 and TRBJ1-4; the DNA was not used to check the table's D call, TRBD1. TRBV3-2 is marked as a pseudogene. The CDR3 length is 17 residues. Here the CDR3 DNA reads TGTGCCAGCAGCCAAGTTGCTCGACAGGGAAGGGTTGAAAAACTGTTTTTT. Translated, it gives CASSQVARQGRVEKLFF.

This clonotype showed up just a few times. This may come from a read error, since a much larger clone is one base off. This chain connects TRBV6-4 to TRBJ2-3, with TRBD1 matching over 8 bases. This CDR3 is built from 13 residues. V lost 5 bases to trimming and J lost 6 bases; unmatched junction nucleotides: 4. Germline CDR1 is MRHNA and CDR2 is SNTAGT. The CDR3: CASSQRQGDTQYF. CDR3 coding DNA: TGTGCCAGCAGTCAACGACAGGGGGATACGCAGTATTTT.

This clonotype was recorded at least ten times. The chain couples TRBV10-3 to TRBJ1-5, with D hard to call. V was trimmed by 2 bases and J by 4 bases, leaving 9 bases between them. The CDR3 runs to 14 residues. CDR1 ENHRY and CDR2 SYGVKD come from the germline V gene. The CDR3 sequence: CAISEGIGNQPQHF. The CDR3 DNA reads as TGTGCCATCAGTGAGGGGATAGGTAATCAGCCCCAGCATTTT.

This clonotype was detected many times. The V and J genes are TRBV7-9 and TRBJ2-5; D possibly corresponds to TRBD2 (6 bases). Germline CDR1 SEHNR, CDR2 FQNEAQ (reference sequence). The CDR3 totals 14 residues. V lost 4 bases and J lost 1, with 10 bases in between. CDR3: CASSSVGLQETQYF. The DNA of the CDR3 is TGTGCCAGCAGCTCTGTGGGACTCCAAGAGACCCAGTACTTC. Looking up the rest from reference TRBV7-9 and TRBJ2-5 gives the full variable domain: DTGVSQNPRHKITKRGQNVTFRCDPISEHNRLYWYRQTLGQGPEFLTYFQNEAQLEKSRLLSDRFSAERPKGSFSTLEIQRTEQGDSAMYLCASSSVGLQETQYFGPGTRLLVL.

This clonotype was seen only a few times. Just one base apart from a much larger clone, this may be a read error. This sequence joins TRBV30 and TRBJ2-5; perhaps TRBD2 as D (6 bases). This CDR3 region has 11 residues. Trimming pared 3 bases from V and 7 bases from J, leaving 9 bases between. Per the germline V gene, CDR1 is GTSNPN and CDR2 is SVGIG (reference sequence). The CDR3 sequence: CAWRGGGTQYF. The CDR3 DNA sequence: TGTGCCTGGAGGGGGGGAGGGACCCAGTACTTC.

The genes are TRBV28 and TRBJ2-2; D is possibly TRBD1 (8 bases). The CDR3 runs 17 residues. Trimming pared 6 bases from V and 0 bases from J, leaving 17 bases between. The V gene's germline CDR1 is MDHEN and CDR2 SYDVKM. CDR3 sequence reads: CASRSTGGAPNTGELFF. The CDR3 DNA sequence: TGTGCCAGCAGGAGTACAGGGGGGGCCCCGAACACCGGGGAGCTGTTTTTT.

This chain uses TRBV20-1 with TRBJ1-1; the D gene is possibly TRBD1 (5 bases). V lost 1 base to trimming and J lost 1 base, with 7 bases between them. The CDR3 is 13 residues long. CDR1 is DFQATT, CDR2 SNEGSKA, per germline (reference sequence). The DNA of the CDR3 is TGCAGTGCTAGAGTCGGGGGGAACACTGAAGCTTTCTTT. It is translated as CSARVGGNTEAFF.

The V call is TRBV10-1, the J call TRBJ1-3, with 8 bases lining up with TRBD1. V was clipped by 10 bases and J by 2 bases; unmatched bases: 13. CDR3 length equals 16 residues. Germline CDR1 WNHNN, CDR2 SYGVQD (reference sequence). DNA of the CDR3: TGCGCCAACACCGGGACAGGTGCGGGACCTGGAAACACCATATATTTT. It codes for CANTGTGAGPGNTIYF.

Remarks on this clonotype: A much larger clone sits a single nucleotide away, making a read error possible. Written as DNA, the CDR3 is TGCAGTGCTAGAGGGACAGGGGGACCCTCCGAGCAGTACTTC. It yields the protein CSARGTGGPSEQYF. V and J are TRBV20-1 and TRBJ2-7, with 10 positions matching TRBD1. V trimming: 1 base; J trimming: 6 bases; junction bases outside the gene matches: 6. Germline values: CDR1 DFQATT, CDR2 SNEGSKA (reference sequence). The CDR3 loop spans 14 amino acids.

This clonotype was counted at least ten times. The V gene is TRBV4-1, the J gene TRBJ1-2; 8 bases agree with TRBD1. This CDR3 is 19 amino acids long. V was clipped by 4 bases and J by 2 bases; unmatched bases: 18. Germline CDR1 is MGHRA and CDR2 is YSYEKL. The CDR3 sequence is CASSRTQGATNTINYGYTF. The CDR3, as DNA: TGCGCCAGCAGCCGGACCCAGGGGGCCACGAACACAATAAACTATGGCTACACCTTC.

This chain links TRBV19 with TRBJ2-6; TRBD1 matches at 7 bases. The CDR3 runs to 17 residues. Unmatched junction bases numbered 8, after V lost 6 bases and J lost 0 bases. Germline V gene lookup returns CDR1 LNHDA and CDR2 SQIVND (reference sequence). CDR3 amino acids: CASRARQGISGANVLTF. DNA for the CDR3: TGTGCCAGTAGAGCTCGACAGGGAATCTCTGGGGCCAACGTCCTGACTTTC.

This clonotype was detected many times. The chain combines TRBV14 with TRBJ1-2; the D is unclear. Germline V lookup: CDR1 SGHDN, CDR2 FVKESK. The ends were cut back, 4 bases at V and 4 bases at J, with 16 bases in the middle. CDR3 length: 15 amino acids. The CDR3 region has the DNA TGTGCCAGCAGCCCGTCGACACTGATCGGCTATGGCTACACCTTC. Translated, it gives CASSPSTLIGYGYTF.

This clonotype was seen more than once but under ten times. A much larger clone sits a single nucleotide away, making a read error possible. V usage is TRBV6-6 and J usage is TRBJ1-5; tentative D call: TRBD1 (6 bases). Trimming cost V 6 bases and J 1 base, with 16 bases left between them. Germline V CDR1 and CDR2: MNHNY, SVGAGI (reference sequence). The CDR3 sequence is 16 residues long. The CDR3 reads CASRLQTGQSNQPQHF. Written as DNA, the CDR3 is TGTGCCAGCAGACTACAAACAGGGCAGAGCAATCAGCCCCAGCATTTT.

This clonotype was counted a few times. The J gene is TRBJ1-1, the V gene TRBV29-1; weak D call: TRBD1 (6 bases). The germline V gene encodes CDR1 SQVTM and CDR2 ANQGSEA. CDR3 length equals 11 residues. Trimming removed 6 bases from V and 6 bases from J, with 11 bases in between. The CDR3 here is CSVYPGAEAFF. CDR3 coding DNA: TGCAGCGTCTACCCAGGGGCTGAAGCTTTCTTT.

The table lists this clonotype with many counts. V and J are TRBV15 and TRBJ2-3; tentatively, D is TRBD1 or TRBD2 (5 bases each). The germline gives CDR1 LNHNV, CDR2 YYDKDF (reference sequence). V was trimmed by 6 bases and J by 0 bases, leaving 10 bases between them. CDR3 length equals 14 residues. The CDR3 loop reads CATRGWGSTDTQYF. CDR3 nucleotide sequence: TGTGCCACCAGAGGTTGGGGGAGCACAGATACGCAGTATTTT. The variable domain in full, with the rest retrieved from reference TRBV15 and TRBJ2-3, is DAMVIQNPRYQVTQFGKPVTLSCSQTLNHNVMYWYQQKSSQAPKLLFHYYDKDFNNEADTPDNFQSRRPNTSFCFLDIRSPGLGDTAMYLCATRGWGSTDTQYFGPGTRLTVL.

This clonotype was seen ten or more times. This chain uses TRBV15 with TRBJ1-4; D gene ambiguous. Per the germline V gene, CDR1 is LNHNV and CDR2 is YYDKDF (reference sequence). The germline V and J ends were trimmed by 0 bases and 3 bases, with 8 bases remaining between them. The CDR3 extends over 15 amino acids. The chain's CDR3 is CATSRDWAPNEKLFF. DNA of the CDR3: TGTGCCACCAGCAGAGATTGGGCACCTAATGAAAAACTGTTTTTT.

This clonotype has a count of ten or more. A read error may produce the germline difference seen at one junction end. The chain has TRBV30 and TRBJ2-5; no reliable D call. Germline CDR1 and CDR2: GTSNPN and SVGIG (reference sequence). The CDR3 spans 12 residues. CDR3 amino acids: CARSGRQETQYF. CDR3 coding DNA: TGTGCCAGGAGTGGCAGGCAAGAGACCCAGTACTTC. The full variable domain, completed using reference TRBV30 and TRBJ2-5, is SQTIHQWPATLVQPVGSPLSLECTVEGTSNPNLYWYRQAAGRGLQLLFYSVGIGQISSEVPQNLSASRPQDRQFILSSKKLLLSDSGFYLCARSGRQETQYFGPGTRLLVL.

A single count supports this clonotype. The V and J genes are TRBV7-3 and TRBJ1-6, with 10 nucleotides matching TRBD1. Losses at the gene ends were 4 bases for V and 7 bases for J; bases not matched to a gene: 4. CDR1 SGHTA and CDR2 FQGTGA come from the germline V gene. The CDR3 has 15 amino acids. CDR3 coding DNA: TGTGCCAGCAGCTACGGGACAGGGGAAAATTCACCCCTCCACTTT. Translation: CASSYGTGENSPLHF.

In this sample, this clonotype turned up many times. The chain combines TRBV5-8 with TRBJ1-4; D uncertain. Germline-derived CDR1 and CDR2 are SGHTS and YDEGEE. The V end lost 0 bases, the J end lost 4 bases, and 10 bases lay between the germline ends. The CDR3 length is 15 residues. CDR3: CASSLEATHNEKLFF. CDR3 in DNA: TGTGCCAGCAGCTTGGAGGCCACCCATAATGAAAAACTGTTTTTT.

This clonotype was detected ten times or more. This chain links TRBV10-2 with TRBJ2-1; 10 bases agree with TRBD1. CDR3 length equals 15 residues. The V gene's germline CDR1 is WSHSY and CDR2 SAAADI. The J segment lost 9 bases and the V segment lost 8 bases, leaving 13 bases of the junction unmatched. CDR3 sequence: CASVEDRGSVGEQFF. As DNA, the CDR3 is TGCGCCAGCGTCGAGGACAGGGGGAGTGTGGGTGAGCAGTTCTTC.

Note on this clonotype: Relative to the germline gene, one junction end is altered; a read error may explain this. The chain couples TRBV5-1 to TRBJ1-4; D gene ambiguous. The CDR3 runs to 15 residues. Germline values: CDR1 SGHRS, CDR2 YFSETQ. CDR3 loop: CASSLEPGAGEKLSF. The CDR3 coding sequence is TGCGCCAGCAGCTTGGAACCAGGAGCTGGTGAAAAACTGTCTTTT.

This clonotype was counted only a few times. Since no conserved phenylalanine or tryptophan closes the CDR3, a read error is the likely cause. No DNA is shown, since the ends of the CDR3 on it are uncertain; the CDR3 is the one TCRdb lists. This chain joins TRBV7-3 and TRBJ2-5; whether TRBD1, the table's D call, matches the DNA was not checked. The CDR3 extends over 15 residues, inclusive of both ends. The germline gives CDR1 SGHTA, CDR2 FQGTGA. This CDR3 is CASSLRGQGKETQHS.